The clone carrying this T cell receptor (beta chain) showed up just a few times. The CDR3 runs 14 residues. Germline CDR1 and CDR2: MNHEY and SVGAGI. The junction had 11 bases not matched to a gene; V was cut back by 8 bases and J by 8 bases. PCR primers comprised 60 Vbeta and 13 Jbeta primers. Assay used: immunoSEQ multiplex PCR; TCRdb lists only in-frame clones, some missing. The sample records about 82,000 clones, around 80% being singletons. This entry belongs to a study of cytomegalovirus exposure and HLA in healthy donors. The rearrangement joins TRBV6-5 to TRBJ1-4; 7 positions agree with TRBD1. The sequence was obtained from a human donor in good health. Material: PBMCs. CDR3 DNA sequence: TGTGCCAGCGGAACAGGGGCGGGAGGGGAAAAACTGTTTTTT. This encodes CASGTGAGGEKLFF.